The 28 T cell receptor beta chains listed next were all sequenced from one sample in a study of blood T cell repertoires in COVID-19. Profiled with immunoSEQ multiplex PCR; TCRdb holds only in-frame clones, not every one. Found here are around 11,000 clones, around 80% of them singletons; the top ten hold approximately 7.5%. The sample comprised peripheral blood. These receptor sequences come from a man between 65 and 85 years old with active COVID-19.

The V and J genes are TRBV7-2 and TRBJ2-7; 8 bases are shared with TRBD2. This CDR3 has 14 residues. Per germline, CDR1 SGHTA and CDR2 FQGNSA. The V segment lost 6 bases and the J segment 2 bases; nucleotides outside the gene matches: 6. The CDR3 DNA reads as TGTGCCAGCAGGGGGTTAGCGGGGACCTACGAGCAGTACTTC. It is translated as CASRGLAGTYEQYF.

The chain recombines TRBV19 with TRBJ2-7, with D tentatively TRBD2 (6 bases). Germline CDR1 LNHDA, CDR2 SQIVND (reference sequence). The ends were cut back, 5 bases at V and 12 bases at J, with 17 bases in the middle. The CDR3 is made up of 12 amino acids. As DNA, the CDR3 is TGTGCCAGTAGTTTCCATCCGGGACTTCGGTACTTC. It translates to CASSFHPGLRYF.

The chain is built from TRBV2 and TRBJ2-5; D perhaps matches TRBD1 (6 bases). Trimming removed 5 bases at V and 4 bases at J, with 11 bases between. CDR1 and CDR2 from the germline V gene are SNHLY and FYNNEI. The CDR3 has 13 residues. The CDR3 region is CASSPQGLETQYF. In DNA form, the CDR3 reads TGTGCCAGCAGTCCGCAGGGGCTAGAGACCCAGTACTTC.

CDR3 sequence (DNA): TGTGCCAGCAGCTTAGACGGGGGGGCACCCTACGAGCAGTACTTC. Its protein is CASSLDGGAPYEQYF. The V and J genes are TRBV7-2 and TRBJ2-7, with 8 bases lining up with TRBD2. This CDR3 is built from 15 residues. The trim removed 1 base at V and 2 bases at J, leaving 4 bases unmatched. Germline CDR1 and CDR2: SGHTA and FQGNSA.

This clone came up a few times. As DNA, the CDR3 is TGTGCCAGCAGTACCGGGACAGGGTCATTGTATGGCTACACCTTC. This codes for CASSTGTGSLYGYTF. This chain links TRBV6-5 with TRBJ1-2; 9 bases agree with TRBD1. From germline, CDR1 is MNHEY and CDR2 SVGAGI. The CDR3 runs to 15 residues. J was trimmed by 5 bases and V by 5 bases; bases with no gene match: 9.

CDR3 sequence reads: CSFIGGANLGSGNTIYF. The CDR3, as DNA: TGCAGCTTCATTGGAGGGGCAAATTTGGGCTCTGGAAACACCATATATTTT. The V gene is TRBV29-1, the J gene TRBJ1-3, with D possibly being TRBD1 (5 bases). This CDR3 is 17 amino acids long. V was shortened by 8 bases and J by 0 bases, with 23 bases between the two germline ends. Germline-derived CDR1 and CDR2 are SQVTM and ANQGSEA.

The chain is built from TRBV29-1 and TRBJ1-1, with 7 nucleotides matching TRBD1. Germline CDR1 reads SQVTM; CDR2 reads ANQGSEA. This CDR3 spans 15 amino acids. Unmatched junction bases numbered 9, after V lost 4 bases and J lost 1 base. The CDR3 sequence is CSVASLRGTNTEAFF. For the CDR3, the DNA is TGCAGCGTTGCGTCCCTCAGGGGGACGAACACTGAAGCTTTCTTT. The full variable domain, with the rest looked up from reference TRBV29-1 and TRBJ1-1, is SAVISQKPSRDICQRGTSLTIQCQVDSQVTMMFWYRQQPGQSLTLIATANQGSEATYESGFVIDKFPISRPNLTFSTLTVSNMSPEDSSIYLCSVASLRGTNTEAFFGQGTRLTVV.

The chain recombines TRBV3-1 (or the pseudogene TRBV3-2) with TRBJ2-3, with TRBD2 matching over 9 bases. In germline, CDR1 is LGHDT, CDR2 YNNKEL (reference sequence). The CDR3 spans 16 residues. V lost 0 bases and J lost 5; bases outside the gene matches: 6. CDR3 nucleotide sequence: TGTGCCAGCAGCCAAGATGGAGCGGGGGGCGTAGATACGCAGTATTTT. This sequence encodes CASSQDGAGGVDTQYF.

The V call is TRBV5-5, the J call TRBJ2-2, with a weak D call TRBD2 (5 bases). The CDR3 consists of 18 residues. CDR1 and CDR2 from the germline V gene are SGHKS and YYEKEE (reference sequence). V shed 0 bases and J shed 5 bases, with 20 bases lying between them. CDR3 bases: TGTGCCAGCAGCTTGGCAAATGGGCCAATAACGGGAACCGGGGAGCTGTTTTTT. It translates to CASSLANGPITGTGELFF. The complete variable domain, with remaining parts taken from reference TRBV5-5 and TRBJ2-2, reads DAGVTQSPTHLIKTRGQQVTLRCSPISGHKSVSWYQQVLGQGPQFIFQYYEKEERGRGNFPDRFSARQFPNYSSELNVNALLLGDSALYLCASSLANGPITGTGELFFGEGSRLTVL.

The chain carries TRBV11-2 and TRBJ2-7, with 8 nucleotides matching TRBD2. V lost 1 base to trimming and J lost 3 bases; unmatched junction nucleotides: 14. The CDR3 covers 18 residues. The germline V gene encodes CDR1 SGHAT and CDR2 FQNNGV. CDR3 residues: CASSLAASGWGAIYEQYF. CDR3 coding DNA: TGTGCCAGCAGCTTAGCGGCTAGCGGGTGGGGGGCTATCTACGAGCAGTACTTC.

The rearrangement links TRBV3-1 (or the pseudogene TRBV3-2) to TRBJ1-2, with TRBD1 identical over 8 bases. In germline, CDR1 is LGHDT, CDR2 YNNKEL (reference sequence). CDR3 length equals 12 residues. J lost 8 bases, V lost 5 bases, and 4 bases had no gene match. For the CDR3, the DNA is TGTGCCAGCAGCGACAGGGGCCGGGGCTACACCTTC. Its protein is CASSDRGRGYTF.

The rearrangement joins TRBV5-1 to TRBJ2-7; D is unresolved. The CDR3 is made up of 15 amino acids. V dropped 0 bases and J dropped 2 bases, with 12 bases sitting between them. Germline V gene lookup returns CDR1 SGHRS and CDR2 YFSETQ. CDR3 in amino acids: CASSLVSDTAYEQYF. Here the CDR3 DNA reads TGCGCCAGCAGCTTGGTTTCCGACACGGCCTACGAGCAGTACTTC.

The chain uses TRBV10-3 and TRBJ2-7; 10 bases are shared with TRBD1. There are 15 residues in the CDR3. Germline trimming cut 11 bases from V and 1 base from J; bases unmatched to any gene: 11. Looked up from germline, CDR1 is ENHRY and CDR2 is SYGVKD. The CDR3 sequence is CAAKGGQGSSYEQYF. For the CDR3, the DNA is TGTGCCGCCAAGGGGGGACAGGGGAGTTCCTACGAGCAGTACTTC.

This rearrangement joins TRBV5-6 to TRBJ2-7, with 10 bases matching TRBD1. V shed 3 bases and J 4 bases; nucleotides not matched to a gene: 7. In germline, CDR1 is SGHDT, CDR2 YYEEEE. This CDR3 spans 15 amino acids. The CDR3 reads CASSSDRGRRYEQYF. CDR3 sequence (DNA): TGTGCCAGCAGCTCCGACAGGGGGCGCCGATACGAGCAGTACTTC. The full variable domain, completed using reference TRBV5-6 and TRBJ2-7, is DAGVTQSPTHLIKTRGQQVTLRCSPKSGHDTVSWYQQALGQGPQFIFQYYEEEERQRGNFPDRFSGHQFPNYSSELNVNALLLGDSALYLCASSSDRGRRYEQYFGPGTRLTVT.

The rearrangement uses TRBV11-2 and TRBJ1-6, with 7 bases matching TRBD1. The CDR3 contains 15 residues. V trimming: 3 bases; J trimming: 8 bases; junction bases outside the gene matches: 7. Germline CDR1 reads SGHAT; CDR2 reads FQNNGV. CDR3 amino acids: CASSLGQRVDSPLHF. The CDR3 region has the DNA TGTGCCAGCAGCTTGGGACAGCGCGTGGATTCACCCCTCCACTTT.

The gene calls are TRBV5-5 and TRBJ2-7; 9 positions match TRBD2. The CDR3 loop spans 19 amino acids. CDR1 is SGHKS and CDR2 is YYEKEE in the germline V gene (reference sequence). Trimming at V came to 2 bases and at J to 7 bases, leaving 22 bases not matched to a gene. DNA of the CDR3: TGTGCCAGCAGCTTACTTACACCTTCTCTAGCGGGGACACGGATTGAGCAGTACTTC. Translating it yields CASSLLTPSLAGTRIEQYF.

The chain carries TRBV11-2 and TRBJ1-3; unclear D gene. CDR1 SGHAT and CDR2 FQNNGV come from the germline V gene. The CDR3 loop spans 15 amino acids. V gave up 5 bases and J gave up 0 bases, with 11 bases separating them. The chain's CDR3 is CASSRSGNSGNTIYF. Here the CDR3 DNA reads TGTGCCAGCAGCCGATCCGGGAACTCTGGAAACACCATATATTTT. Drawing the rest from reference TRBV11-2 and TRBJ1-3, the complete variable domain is EAGVAQSPRYKIIEKRQSVAFWCNPISGHATLYWYQQILGQGPKLLIQFQNNGVVDDSQLPKDRFSAERLKGVDSTLKIQPAKLEDSAVYLCASSRSGNSGNTIYFGEGSWLTVV.

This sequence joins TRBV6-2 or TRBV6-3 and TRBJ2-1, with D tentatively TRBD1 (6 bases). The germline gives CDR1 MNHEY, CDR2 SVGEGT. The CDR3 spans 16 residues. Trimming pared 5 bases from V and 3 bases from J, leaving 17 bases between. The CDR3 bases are TGTGCCAGCAGTGGCTTACAGGGTGGAGGCTACAATGAGCAGTTCTTC. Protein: CASSGLQGGGYNEQFF.

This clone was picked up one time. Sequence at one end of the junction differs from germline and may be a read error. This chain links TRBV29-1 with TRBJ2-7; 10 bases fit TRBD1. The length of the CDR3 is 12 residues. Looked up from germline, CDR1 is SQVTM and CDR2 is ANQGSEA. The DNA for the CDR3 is TGCAGCGTAGTATACGGGACAGGGGACCTACACTTC. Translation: CSVVYGTGDLHF.

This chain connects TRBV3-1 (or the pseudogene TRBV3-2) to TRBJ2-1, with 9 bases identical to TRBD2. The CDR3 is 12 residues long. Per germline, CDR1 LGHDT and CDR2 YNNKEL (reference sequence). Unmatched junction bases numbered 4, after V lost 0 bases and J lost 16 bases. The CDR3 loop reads CASSQERGGRFF. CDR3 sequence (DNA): TGTGCCAGCAGCCAAGAGCGGGGGGGCAGATTCTTC.

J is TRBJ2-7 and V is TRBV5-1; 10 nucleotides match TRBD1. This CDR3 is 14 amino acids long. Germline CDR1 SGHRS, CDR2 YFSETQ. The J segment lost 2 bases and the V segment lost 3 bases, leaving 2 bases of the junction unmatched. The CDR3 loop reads CASSSGTGAYEQYF. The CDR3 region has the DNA TGCGCCAGCAGCTCCGGGACAGGGGCCTACGAGCAGTACTTC.

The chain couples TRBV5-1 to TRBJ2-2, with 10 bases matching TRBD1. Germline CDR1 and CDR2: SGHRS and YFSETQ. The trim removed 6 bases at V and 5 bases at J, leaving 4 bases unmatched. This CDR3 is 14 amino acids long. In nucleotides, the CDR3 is TGCGCCAGCAACGACAGGGGGCCTACCGGGGAGCTGTTTTTT. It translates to CASNDRGPTGELFF.

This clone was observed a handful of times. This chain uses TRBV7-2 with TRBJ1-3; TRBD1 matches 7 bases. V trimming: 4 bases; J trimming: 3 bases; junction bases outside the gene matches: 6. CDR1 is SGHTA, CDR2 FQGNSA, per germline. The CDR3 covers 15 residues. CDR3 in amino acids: CASSSGGDSGNTIYF. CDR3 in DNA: TGTGCCAGCAGCTCGGGGGGGGACAGTGGAAACACCATATATTTT. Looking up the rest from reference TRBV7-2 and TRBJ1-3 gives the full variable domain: GAGVSQSPSNKVTEKGKDVELRCDPISGHTALYWYRQSLGQGLEFLIYFQGNSAPDKSGLPSDRFSAERTGGSVSTLTIQRTQQEDSAVYLCASSSGGDSGNTIYFGEGSWLTVV.

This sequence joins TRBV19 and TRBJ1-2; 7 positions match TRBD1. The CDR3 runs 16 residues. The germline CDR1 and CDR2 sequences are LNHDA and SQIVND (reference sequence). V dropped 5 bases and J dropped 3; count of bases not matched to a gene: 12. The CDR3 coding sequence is TGTGCCAGTAGTGTCGCTGCGGGACAGCGGTACTATGGCTACACCTTC. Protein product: CASSVAAGQRYYGYTF.

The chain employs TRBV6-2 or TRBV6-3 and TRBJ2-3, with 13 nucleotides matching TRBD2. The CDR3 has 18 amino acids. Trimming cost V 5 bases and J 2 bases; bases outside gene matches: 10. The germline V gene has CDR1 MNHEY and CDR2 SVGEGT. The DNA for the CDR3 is TGTGCCAGCAGTACAAAACTAGGACTAGCGGGGGCCACAGATACGCAGTATTTT. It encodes CASSTKLGLAGATDTQYF.

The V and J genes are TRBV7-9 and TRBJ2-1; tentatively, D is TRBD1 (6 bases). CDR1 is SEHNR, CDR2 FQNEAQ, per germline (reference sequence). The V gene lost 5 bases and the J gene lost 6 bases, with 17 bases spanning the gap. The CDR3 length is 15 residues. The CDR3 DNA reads TGTGCCAGCAGCCCCTTGGGGGCGCGTCTCAATGAGCAGTTCTTC. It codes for CASSPLGARLNEQFF.

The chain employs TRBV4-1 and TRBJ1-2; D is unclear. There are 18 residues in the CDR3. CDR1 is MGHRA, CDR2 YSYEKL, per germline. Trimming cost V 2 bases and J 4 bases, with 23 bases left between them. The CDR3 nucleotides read TGCGCCAGCAGCCAACCAACCGGGGAGGGAGGATTGGCCTATGGCTACACCTTC. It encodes CASSQPTGEGGLAYGYTF.

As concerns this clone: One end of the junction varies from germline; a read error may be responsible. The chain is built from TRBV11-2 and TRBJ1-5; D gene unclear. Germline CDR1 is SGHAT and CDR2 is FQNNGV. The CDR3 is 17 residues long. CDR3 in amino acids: CASSLELGRSSNQPQHF. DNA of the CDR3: TGTGCCAGCAGCCTAGAGTTAGGGAGGTCGAGCAATCAGCCCCAGCATTTT.